These T cell receptor beta chains were read from a single sample in a study of T cell responses to AZD1222 COVID-19 vaccine. The assay was immunoSEQ multiplex PCR, and TCRdb's table has in-frame clones only and misses some. Here the sample spans 95,000 to 150,000 clones, approximately 90% being singletons. The sample here was peripheral blood, taken 28 days after the second AZD1222 dose. The origin of the receptors is an adult who received the AZD1222 COVID-19 vaccine. CDR3s include the opening cysteine and the closing phenylalanine or tryptophan. Each record gives: clone size, V gene, J gene, D gene, CDR3 DNA, CDR3 protein. The D gene is left open where the match is weak. Clone size is stated in some rows and not others, as once, few, many or a class when expanded.

>.|TRBV28|TRBJ2-7|TRBD1
TGTGCCAGCAGTCCAGGACAGGTTGACTACGAGCAGTACTTC
CASSPGQVDYEQYF
>.|TRBV28|TRBJ2-7|TRBD2
TGTGCCAGCAGGCGGACTAGCGGGGAATCCTACGAGCAGTACTTC
CASRRTSGESYEQYF
>.|TRBV5-4|TRBJ2-3|.
TGTGCCAGCAGCCAGGGCGGGGCTAGCACAGATACGCAGTATTTT
CASSQGGASTDTQYF
>.|TRBV6-5|TRBJ2-3|TRBD2
TGTGCCAGCAGTTCCCTAGCGGGGGGGCCGGTGGATACGCAGTATTTT
CASSSLAGGPVDTQYF
>.|TRBV5-6|TRBJ2-7|.
TGTGCCAGCAGCTTAGGAGGGGATACCTACGAGCAGTACTTC
CASSLGGDTYEQYF
>.|TRBV7-9|TRBJ1-5|.
TGTGCCAGCAGCCTACTTAATCAGCCCCAGCATTTT
CASSLLNQPQHF
>.|TRBV29-1|TRBJ1-1|TRBD1
TGCAGCGGATACTCAGGGGGCATTACTGAAGCTTTCTTT
CSGYSGGITEAFF
>.|TRBV18|TRBJ1-1|.
TGTGCCAGCTCCGTGACAGCGGGGAACACTGAAGCTTTCTTT
CASSVTAGNTEAFF
>.|TRBV6-5|TRBJ2-7|TRBD2
TGTGCCAGCAGTACGCAGCGGGGTCTCTACGAGCAGTACTTC
CASSTQRGLYEQYF
>.|TRBV5-6|TRBJ2-1|.
TGTGCCAGCAGCTTGTCTCTAGCGAATGAGCAGTTCTTC
CASSLSLANEQFF
>.|TRBV11-2|TRBJ1-6|.
TGTGCCAGCAGCTTTCGGTATTCACCCCTCCACTTT
CASSFRYSPLHF
>.|TRBV5-1|TRBJ2-7|.
TGCGCCAGCAGCGGAGCCTACGAGCAGTACTTC
CASSGAYEQYF
>once|TRBV19|TRBJ2-1|TRBD2
TGTGCCAGCTCTTATTCAGGAGCGGGGGGCTCCTACAATGAGCAGTTCTTC
CASSYSGAGGSYNEQFF
>.|TRBV25-1|TRBJ2-7|TRBD1
TGTGCCAGCAGTGAGCTAAACAGGGGGAGCTCCTACGAGCAGTACTTC
CASSELNRGSSYEQYF
>.|TRBV7-8|TRBJ2-7|TRBD1
TGTGCCAGCAGCTTCGCCGGGACAGGGCCCTACGAGCAGTACTTC
CASSFAGTGPYEQYF
>.|TRBV2|TRBJ2-7|TRBD1
TGTGCCAGCAGGGGACAGGGGTGGAGCGAGCAGTACTTC
CASRGQGWSEQYF
>.|TRBV12-3/TRBV12-4|TRBJ1-1|TRBD1
TGTGCCAGCGACAGGGGAATGAACACTGAAGCTTTCTTT
CASDRGMNTEAFF
>.|TRBV28|TRBJ1-5|TRBD1
TGTGCCAGCAGTCCATTATGGGGGACAGGGGAGGGCAATCAGCCCCAGCATTTT
CASSPLWGTGEGNQPQHF
>once|TRBV15|TRBJ2-7|.
TGTGCCACCAGCTCGGACGGTTCCCTTGGGGAGCAGTACTTC
CATSSDGSLGEQYF
>few|TRBV6-5|TRBJ1-1|.
TGTGCCAGCATCCGGGATAGGGCGAACACTGAAGCTTTCTTT
CASIRDRANTEAFF
>.|TRBV5-1|TRBJ1-1|.
TGCGCCAGCAGCCCGTCGACAAACTGGCGGACTGAAGCTTTCTTT
CASSPSTNWRTEAFF
>.|TRBV28|TRBJ1-1|.
TGTGCCAGCAGGCTAAACACTGAAGCTTTCTTT
CASRLNTEAFF
>few|TRBV28|TRBJ1-3|.
TGTGCCAGCAGTTCAGACAGTATCTCCCCGTCTGGAAACACCATATATTTT
CASSSDSISPSGNTIYF
>.|TRBV7-2|TRBJ1-4|.
TGTGCCAGCAGCAACGAGGGGTGGGGGGAAAAACTGTTTTTT
CASSNEGWGEKLFF
>.|TRBV19|TRBJ1-4|.
TGTGCCAGTAGTACAGGACGAGCACCTAATGAAAAACTGTTTTTT
CASSTGRAPNEKLFF
>.|TRBV27|TRBJ2-2|.
TGTGCCAGCAGTCCCCCGAACACCGGGGAGCTGTTTTTT
CASSPPNTGELFF
>.|TRBV27|TRBJ2-1|.
TGTGCCAGCAGGATCACCCGGAGCTCCTACAATGAGCAGTTCTTC
CASRITRSSYNEQFF
>.|TRBV7-2|TRBJ2-7|.
TGTGCCAGCAGCAACTACGAGCAGTACTTC
CASSNYEQYF
>.|TRBV7-2|TRBJ2-7|.
TGTGCCAGCAGCTTAGTTGCCGCCGACGAGCAGTACTTC
CASSLVAADEQYF
>.|TRBV6-6|TRBJ1-3|TRBD1
TGTGCCAGCAGGTCCCGTCAGGGGGATCCTGGAAACACCATATATTTT
CASRSRQGDPGNTIYF
>.|TRBV21-1|TRBJ2-3|.
TGTGCCAGCAGCTTAGGACATTCCACAGATACGCAGTATTTT
CASSLGHSTDTQYF
>.|TRBV5-1|TRBJ2-5|TRBD2
TGCGCCAGCAGCTTGGCCGCTAGCGGGAGCTCCCAAGAGACCCAGTACTTC
CASSLAASGSSQETQYF
>.|TRBV10-3|TRBJ1-2|.
TGTGCCACCCTGCCGGCCAGGGGCGGTTTAGTTAACTATGGCTACACCTTC
CATLPARGGLVNYGYTF